This TCR beta chain is from a study of blood T cell repertoires in COVID-19. From germline, CDR1 is LNHNV and CDR2 YYDKDF (reference sequence). The CDR3 covers 14 residues. V lost 1 base and J 2 bases, leaving 8 bases between the germline ends. The table came from immunoSEQ multiplex PCR; TCRdb's copy has only in-frame clones and leaves some out. The sample carries roughly 230,000 clones, roughly 91% recorded once. The V and J genes are TRBV15 and TRBJ1-2, with no clear D. The specimen was PBMCs or T cells enriched from blood (not recorded which). The TCR sequence derives from a woman in her twenties or thirties with acute COVID-19. The CDR3 loop is CATSRGSVNYGYTF. CDR3 nucleotide sequence: TGTGCCACCAGCAGAGGATCAGTAAACTATGGCTACACCTTC.